This T cell receptor beta chain was identified during a study of shared clonotypes between healthy human individuals. Study summary: The donors, a couple of women and three men, were aged 18 to 49. CD8 memory received one plate per donor, CD8 naive two, CD4 memory three and CD4 naive three.

Clones were sequenced by immunoSEQ multiplex PCR, and TCRdb holds only the in-frame ones, with some missing. Here the sample spans about 1 million clones, 60% to 80% being singletons. This clone turned up a few times. The CDR3 is 13 residues long. The V end was cut by 1 base, the J end by 5 bases, with 8 bases between. Germline lookup yields CDR1 KGHSH and CDR2 LQKENI. This rearrangement joins TRBV18 to TRBJ2-5; D uncertain. Sequenced input: memory CD4+ T cells sorted from blood. The subset: CD45RA-negative fraction. This receptor was identified in a man aged 18 to 29 in good health. CDR3 DNA sequence: TGTGCCAGCTCACCACAGCCCCTGGAGACCCAGTACTTC. Its translation: CASSPQPLETQYF.